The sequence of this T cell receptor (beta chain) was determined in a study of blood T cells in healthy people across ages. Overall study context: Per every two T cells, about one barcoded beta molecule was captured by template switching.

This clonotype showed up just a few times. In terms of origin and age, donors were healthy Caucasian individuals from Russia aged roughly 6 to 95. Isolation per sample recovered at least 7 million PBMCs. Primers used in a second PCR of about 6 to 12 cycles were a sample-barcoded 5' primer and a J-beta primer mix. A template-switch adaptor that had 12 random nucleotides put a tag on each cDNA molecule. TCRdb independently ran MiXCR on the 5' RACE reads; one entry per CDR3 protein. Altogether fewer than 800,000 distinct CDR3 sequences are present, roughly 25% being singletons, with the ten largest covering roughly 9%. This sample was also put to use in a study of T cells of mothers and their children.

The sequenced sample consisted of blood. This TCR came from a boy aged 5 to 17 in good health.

The CDR3 nucleotides are TGCAGTGCTAGCGGGCTAGCGGGGGGGCCTACCACCTACGAGCAGTACTTC. Its translation is CSASGLAGGPTTYEQYF. The chain recombines TRBV20-1 with TRBJ2-7; 12 bases are shared with TRBD2. Germline loops: CDR1 DFQATT, CDR2 SNEGSKA (reference sequence). This CDR3 comprises 17 residues. With V trimmed by 3 bases and J by 2 bases, 11 bases remained unmatched.